A single sample gave rise to the 25 T cell receptor beta chains below, sequenced in a study of Graves' ophthalmopathy and Graves' hyperthyroidism. Researchers took RNA transcripts and amplified TCR beta CDR3 regions from them. RT-PCR in the first round used HTBI primers; a second-round multiplex PCR followed. TCRdb passed the multiplex PCR reads through MiXCR, listing each CDR3 protein once. The sample has 650,000 to 900,000 distinct CDR3 sequences; roughly 40% are singletons. The sequenced sample consisted of peripheral blood. These receptors originate from an adult man with Graves' ophthalmopathy.

In the case of this clonotype: The junction shows a germline mismatch at one end, possibly a read error. The chain uses TRBV11-2 and TRBJ2-7; 12 nucleotides line up with TRBD2. In germline, CDR1 is SGHAT, CDR2 FQNNGV. This CDR3 contains 16 residues. The DNA of the CDR3 is TGCGCCAGCAGCCAAGATTCGACTAGCGGGAGTTACGAGCAGTACTTC. It encodes CASSQDSTSGSYEQYF. The full variable domain, its missing parts supplied by reference TRBV11-2 and TRBJ2-7, is EAGVAQSPRYKIIEKRQSVAFWCNPISGHATLYWYQQILGQGPKLLIQFQNNGVVDDSQLPKDRFSAERLKGVDSTLKIQPAKLEDSAVYLCASSQDSTSGSYEQYFGPGTRLTVT.

The gene calls are TRBV5-1 and TRBJ1-1; 8 positions match TRBD1. Per the germline V gene, CDR1 is SGHRS and CDR2 is YFSETQ. Trimming cost V 4 bases and J 3 bases; bases outside gene matches: 5. CDR3 length: 14 residues. This CDR3 reads CASSGGTGYTEAFF. The CDR3 DNA reads as TGCGCCAGCAGCGGGGGGACAGGTTACACTGAAGCTTTCTTT.

The gene calls are TRBV7-2 and TRBJ1-2; possibly TRBD1 for D (5 bases). Germline lookup yields CDR1 SGHTA and CDR2 FQGNSA. The length of the CDR3 is 13 residues. Trimming took off 2 bases at V and 10 bases at J, with 14 bases between the two ends. The CDR3 DNA reads TGTGCCAGCAGCTTAACGTCGCAGGGAGACTACACCTTC. Translation: CASSLTSQGDYTF.

This clonotype has a handful of counts. This chain joins TRBV25-1 and TRBJ1-1; D gene unclear. The CDR3 extends over 16 amino acids. Between the trimmed V and J ends, which lost 1 base and 3 bases, there was a span of 15 bases. The germline gives CDR1 MGHDK, CDR2 SYGVNS. In nucleotides, the CDR3 is TGTGCCAGCAGTGAATCGGCGGGTTCTAGGGACACTGAAGCTTTCTTT. As protein: CASSESAGSRDTEAFF.

The chain carries TRBV20-1 and TRBJ1-1; a weak D match, TRBD1 (6 bases). Trimming left V 1 base short and J 4 bases short, with 16 bases between. Germline-derived CDR1 and CDR2 are DFQATT and SNEGSKA (reference sequence). There are 15 residues in the CDR3. This CDR3 reads CSARADTGLITEAFF. CDR3 DNA sequence: TGCAGTGCTAGAGCAGACACAGGGCTAATCACTGAAGCTTTCTTT.

This clonotype occurred many times. The chain couples TRBV5-1 to TRBJ1-1; 7 nucleotides line up with TRBD1. Germline lookup yields CDR1 SGHRS and CDR2 YFSETQ. There are 15 residues in the CDR3. V dropped 1 base and J dropped 7; count of bases not matched to a gene: 10. The CDR3 DNA follows: TGCGCCAGCAGCTTGTTAATTGAGGGGGCGAGTGAAGCTTTCTTT. Translating gives CASSLLIEGASEAFF.

Here the CDR3 DNA reads TGCAGTGCTGGACTAGCGGGAGTCGAAGATACGCAGTATTTT. Protein product: CSAGLAGVEDTQYF. The rearrangement uses TRBV20-1 and TRBJ2-3; TRBD2 matches at 13 bases. The V gene end was trimmed by 5 bases and the J gene end by 5 bases; junction bases not matched to a gene: 4. This CDR3 is built from 14 residues. CDR1 and CDR2 (germline): DFQATT, SNEGSKA (reference sequence).

The chain combines TRBV10-1 with TRBJ2-7, with 11 nucleotides matching TRBD1. In germline, CDR1 is WNHNN, CDR2 SYGVQD (reference sequence). Unmatched junction bases numbered 6, after V lost 5 bases and J lost 3 bases. The CDR3 runs 15 residues. In DNA, the CDR3 is TGCGCCAGCAGTAGAGGAGGGACAGGGGGCTACGAGCAGTACTTC. Its protein product is CASSRGGTGGYEQYF.

This clonotype was seen more than once but under ten times. The chain carries TRBV25-1 and TRBJ2-1; 7 positions agree with TRBD1. CDR3 length: 14 residues. Germline assignment: CDR1 MGHDK and CDR2 SYGVNS. The V gene end was trimmed by 6 bases and the J gene end by 8 bases; junction bases not matched to a gene: 10. The CDR3 sequence: CASRRQGGRHEQFF. For the CDR3, the DNA is TGTGCCAGCAGGCGACAGGGTGGCCGACATGAGCAGTTCTTC.

The chain joins TRBV7-9 to TRBJ2-7; no clear D. The CDR3 has 11 residues. With 5 bases removed from V and 7 bases from J, the gap between germline ends came to 9 bases. CDR1 SEHNR and CDR2 FQNEAQ come from the germline V gene (reference sequence). The CDR3 loop is CASSQDQEQYF. CDR3 in DNA: TGTGCCAGCAGCCAAGATCAGGAGCAGTACTTC. The full variable domain, completed using reference TRBV7-9 and TRBJ2-7, is DTGVSQNPRHKITKRGQNVTFRCDPISEHNRLYWYRQTLGQGPEFLTYFQNEAQLEKSRLLSDRFSAERPKGSFSTLEIQRTEQGDSAMYLCASSQDQEQYFGPGTRLTVT.

The rearrangement uses TRBV2 and TRBJ2-7, with 9 positions matching TRBD1. CDR1 SNHLY and CDR2 FYNNEI come from the germline V gene. J was trimmed by 6 bases and V by 8 bases; bases with no gene match: 8. The CDR3 spans 13 residues. In DNA, the CDR3 is TGTGCCAGCTCACCAAGGGACAGGGCCGAGCAGTACTTC. This translates into CASSPRDRAEQYF.

The table lists this clonotype with many counts. The chain recombines TRBV15 with TRBJ1-5; 10 bases map to TRBD1. The CDR3 has 19 amino acids. Germline V gene lookup returns CDR1 LNHNV and CDR2 YYDKDF (reference sequence). V dropped 4 bases and J dropped 1; count of bases not matched to a gene: 13. The chain's CDR3 is CATSIQAGTGVASNQPQHF. DNA of the CDR3: TGTGCCACCAGCATCCAGGCCGGGACAGGGGTTGCGAGCAATCAGCCCCAGCATTTT.

This clonotype occurred many times. The rearrangement links TRBV7-2 to TRBJ1-4; D is perhaps TRBD1 (5 bases). The V gene lost 6 bases and the J gene lost 3 bases, with 11 bases spanning the gap. This CDR3 contains 14 residues. Looked up from germline, CDR1 is SGHTA and CDR2 is FQGNSA. The CDR3 here is CASRLGRSNEKLFF. The CDR3 coding sequence is TGTGCCAGCAGACTGGGACGGTCTAATGAAAAACTGTTTTTT.

In its sample, this clonotype was seen many times. The chain combines TRBV7-9 with TRBJ1-2; TRBD1 might be the D (5 bases). The length of the CDR3 is 14 residues. The V gene's germline CDR1 is SEHNR and CDR2 FQNEAQ (reference sequence). Trimming removed 5 bases at V and 1 base at J, with 11 bases between. The CDR3 bases are TGTGCCAGCAGCCGGGACGCCCTTAACTATGGCTACACCTTC. It yields the protein CASSRDALNYGYTF.

With respect to this clonotype: The conserved phenylalanine or tryptophan normally closing the CDR3 is absent here, so this likely arose from a read error. The chain carries TRBV12-3 or TRBV12-4 and TRBJ2-7, with D hard to call. The length of the CDR3 is 15 residues. V shed 4 bases and J shed 1 base, with 14 bases lying between them. The CDR3: CASSSSVGWSYEQYL. CDR3 DNA: TGTGCCAGCAGTTCCTCTGTAGGATGGTCCTACGAGCAGTACCTC.

This clonotype was counted ten times or more. The CDR3 reads CAISDDRKRQPQHF. The DNA for the CDR3 is TGTGCCATCAGTGACGACAGGAAACGTCAGCCCCAGCATTTT. The rearrangement joins TRBV10-3 to TRBJ1-5; TRBD1 is a possible D gene (6 bases). The germline V gene has CDR1 ENHRY and CDR2 SYGVKD. Trimming removed 3 bases at V and 6 bases at J, with 12 bases between. The CDR3 extends over 14 amino acids.

The chain couples TRBV2 to TRBJ2-6; no reliable D call. The V end was cut by 4 bases, the J end by 1 base, with 5 bases between. Germline V gene sequence: CDR1 SNHLY, CDR2 FYNNEI. This CDR3 spans 14 amino acids. CDR3 sequence (DNA): TGTGCCAGCAGTGTCTTTTCTGGGGCCAACGTCCTGACTTTC. Residues: CASSVFSGANVLTF.

Ten or more counts support this clonotype. The rearrangement uses TRBV29-1 and TRBJ2-7; D could derive from TRBD1 or TRBD2 (5 bases each). Germline CDR1 reads SQVTM; CDR2 reads ANQGSEA. V shed 6 bases and J shed 6 bases, with 15 bases lying between them. CDR3 length: 12 residues. The CDR3 DNA reads as TGCAGCGTCGAGGGACCGAGGGCCGAGCAGTACTTC. It encodes CSVEGPRAEQYF.

This clonotype was seen repeatedly, ten times or more. Sequence at one end of the junction differs from germline and may be a read error. The rearrangement links TRBV10-3 to TRBJ1-6, with a weak D call TRBD1 (5 bases). In germline, CDR1 is ENHRY, CDR2 SYGVKD. CDR3 length equals 13 residues. The CDR3: CASSLGPNSPLHF. As DNA, the CDR3 is TGTGCCAGCAGTTTGGGACCGAATTCACCCCTCCACTTT.

This clonotype was detected a few times. The chain has TRBV5-1 and TRBJ2-7; TRBD1 matches 11 bases. Per germline, CDR1 SGHRS and CDR2 YFSETQ. This CDR3 is built from 15 residues. V gave up 4 bases and J gave up 6 bases; unmatched junction bases: 9. CDR3: CASSTRTGGSGEQYF. The CDR3 DNA reads as TGCGCCAGCAGCACTCGGACAGGGGGCTCTGGCGAGCAGTACTTC.

V is TRBV9 and J is TRBJ2-5, with TRBD2 matching over 8 bases. V dropped 4 bases and J dropped 0; count of bases not matched to a gene: 8. The CDR3 contains 16 residues. The germline V gene has CDR1 SGDLS and CDR2 YYNGEE. The CDR3 loop is CASSPEGRGDQETQYF. In nucleotides, the CDR3 is TGTGCCAGCAGCCCAGAGGGGCGGGGGGACCAAGAGACCCAGTACTTC. Full variable domain (remainder filled in from reference TRBV9 and TRBJ2-5): DSGVTQTPKHLITATGQRVTLRCSPRSGDLSVYWYQQSLDQGLQFLIQYYNGEERAKGNILERFSAQQFPDLHSELNLSSLELGDSALYFCASSPEGRGDQETQYFGPGTRLLVL.

The CDR3 protein is CASTYGGAIYEQYF. The CDR3 region has the DNA TGTGCCAGCACTTACGGAGGCGCCATCTACGAGCAGTACTTC. The genes are TRBV7-9 and TRBJ2-7; possible D gene TRBD2, 5 bases. Germline values: CDR1 SEHNR, CDR2 FQNEAQ (reference sequence). The CDR3 has 14 residues. V shed 7 bases and J shed 3 bases, with 16 bases lying between them.

This clonotype was counted between two and nine times. The rearrangement links TRBV20-1 to TRBJ1-2; no reliable D call. The CDR3 extends over 12 amino acids. V was shortened by 6 bases and J by 7 bases, with 15 bases between the two germline ends. Germline CDR1 DFQATT, CDR2 SNEGSKA (reference sequence). The CDR3 DNA reads TGCAGTGCCCCGCCGACGGCGGCTGGCTACACCTTC. This gives the protein CSAPPTAAGYTF.

The genes are TRBV9 and TRBJ1-6, with D perhaps matching TRBD1 (6 bases). V lost 3 bases to trimming and J lost 1 base, with 8 bases between them. This CDR3 region has 15 residues. Germline values: CDR1 SGDLS, CDR2 YYNGEE. CDR3 residues: CASSGQGSYNSPLHF. CDR3 coding DNA: TGTGCCAGCAGCGGGCAGGGGTCCTATAATTCACCCCTCCACTTT.

The chain uses TRBV10-3 and TRBJ1-2; 7 bases agree with TRBD1. J was trimmed by 7 bases and V by 7 bases; bases with no gene match: 15. Per the germline V gene, CDR1 is ENHRY and CDR2 is SYGVKD. This CDR3 has 15 amino acids. This chain's CDR3 is CAIKRTGATGPGYTF. For the CDR3, the DNA is TGTGCCATCAAGAGAACAGGGGCCACGGGACCTGGCTACACCTTC.